The 32 T cell receptor beta chains below were found in one sample sequenced in a study of OX40 agonist ivuxolimab in advanced cancers. Profiling relied on immunoSEQ multiplex PCR, and the TCRdb table lists in-frame clones only, not all of them. The sample has some 94,000 clones; roughly 90% are singletons. The source was CD4+ or CD8+ T cells sorted from blood, collected in a trial of the OX40 agonist ivuxolimab. All receptors come from an adult with an advanced solid tumor such as melanoma, head and neck, liver or kidney cancer.

This rearrangement joins TRBV28 to TRBJ1-2; D call uncertain. V gave up 4 bases and J gave up 8 bases, with 14 bases separating them. The CDR3 loop spans 13 amino acids. Per the germline V gene, CDR1 is MDHEN and CDR2 is SYDVKM. The DNA for the CDR3 is TGTGCCAGCAGTTCCCGGCCCAGATACGGCTACACCTTC. Amino acids: CASSSRPRYGYTF.

V and J are TRBV5-6 and TRBJ1-2, with TRBD1 matching 7 bases. The V segment lost 4 bases and the J segment 4 bases; nucleotides outside the gene matches: 13. Per germline, CDR1 SGHDT and CDR2 YYEEEE. The CDR3 extends over 16 amino acids. The CDR3 bases are TGTGCCAGCAGCGAAGGGACAGTAGGCCTAGTCTATGGCTACACCTTC. Encoded protein: CASSEGTVGLVYGYTF.

Only a few counts were recorded for this clone. The chain recombines TRBV5-1 with TRBJ1-2, with TRBD1 matching 8 bases. The J segment lost 7 bases and the V segment lost 4 bases, leaving 3 bases of the junction unmatched. CDR1 SGHRS and CDR2 YFSETQ come from the germline V gene. This CDR3 is 12 amino acids long. CDR3 sequence: CASSPTGAGYTF. The CDR3 region has the DNA TGCGCCAGCAGCCCGACAGGGGCTGGCTACACCTTC.

A remark on this clone: Other DNA sequences within the sample encode an identical CDR3. The CDR3 protein is CASSLRGGNQPQHF. The CDR3 bases are TGCGCCAGCAGCTTACGGGGTGGCAATCAGCCCCAGCATTTT. The V gene is TRBV5-1, the J gene TRBJ1-5; D ambiguous. V lost 2 bases and J lost 2, with 8 bases in between. Germline V CDR1 and CDR2: SGHRS, YFSETQ. The CDR3 runs 14 residues.

The gene calls are TRBV9 and TRBJ1-2; the D is unclear. Looked up from germline, CDR1 is SGDLS and CDR2 is YYNGEE. The CDR3 spans 13 residues. The V end was cut by 3 bases, the J end by 3 bases, with 9 bases between. The CDR3 sequence: CASSARVDYGYTF. In DNA, the CDR3 is TGTGCCAGCAGCGCCAGAGTAGACTATGGCTACACCTTC.

The CDR3 sequence: CATSRVASGSFDEQFF. The CDR3 nucleotides read TGTGCCACCAGCAGAGTGGCTAGCGGGAGTTTCGATGAGCAGTTCTTC. The rearrangement joins TRBV15 to TRBJ2-1, with 10 bases lining up with TRBD2. The V gene's germline CDR1 is LNHNV and CDR2 YYDKDF (reference sequence). The CDR3 contains 16 residues. Trimming removed 1 base from V and 8 bases from J; junction bases left unmatched: 8.

This chain joins TRBV23-1 and TRBJ2-5; TRBD1 agrees at 9 bases. TRBV23-1 falls under the ORF class, with uncertain function. The length of the CDR3 is 18 residues. J gave up 5 bases and V 3 bases, and 16 bases lay outside the gene matches. The CDR3 loop reads CASSHRRNRDRARETQYF. CDR3 DNA: TGCGCCAGCAGTCATCGCCGCAACCGGGACAGGGCCCGGGAGACCCAGTACTTC.

The V gene is TRBV13, the J gene TRBJ1-1; no clear D gene. The CDR3 consists of 14 residues. Trimming removed 4 bases from V and 6 bases from J, with 15 bases in between. CDR1 is PRHDT, CDR2 FYEKMQ, per germline (reference sequence). DNA for the CDR3: TGTGCCAGCAGCTCCCCGGACTGGAAGGCTGAAGCTTTCTTT. It is translated as CASSSPDWKAEAFF.

The gene calls are TRBV19 and TRBJ2-5, with TRBD1 identical over 7 bases. Losses at the gene ends were 1 base for V and 4 bases for J; bases not matched to a gene: 6. Germline CDR1 is LNHDA and CDR2 is SQIVND (reference sequence). CDR3 length: 15 amino acids. The CDR3 DNA reads TGTGCCAGTAGTATAGCCGGGACAGACTTAGAGACCCAGTACTTC. Its translation: CASSIAGTDLETQYF. The full variable domain, in which reference TRBV19 and TRBJ2-5 provide the parts outside the CDR3, is DGGITQSPKYLFRKEGQNVTLSCEQNLNHDAMYWYRQDPGQGLRLIYYSQIVNDFQKGDIAEGYSVSREKKESFPLTVTSAQKNPTAFYLCASSIAGTDLETQYFGPGTRLLVL.

The J gene is TRBJ2-7, the V gene TRBV7-9; 9 bases agree with TRBD1. CDR3 length: 14 residues. Germline CDR1 is SEHNR and CDR2 is FQNEAQ (reference sequence). V was clipped by 2 bases and J by 5 bases; unmatched bases: 4. The CDR3 region has the DNA TGTGCCAGCAGCTTAAACAGACAGGGGGACGAGCAGTACTTC. Translated: CASSLNRQGDEQYF.

The CDR3 reads CASSESPRSPLHF. In DNA, the CDR3 is TGCGCCAGCAGTGAGTCGCCGCGTTCACCCCTCCACTTT. The chain carries TRBV10-1 and TRBJ1-6; D ambiguous. Trimming took 0 bases from V and 9 from J, leaving 6 bases between them. CDR1 is WNHNN and CDR2 is SYGVQD in the germline V gene (reference sequence). The CDR3 totals 13 residues.

This clone was counted a single time. The chain is built from TRBV6-6 and TRBJ1-1; 9 bases fit TRBD1. The V and J ends lost 6 bases and 0 bases, in that order; junction bases with no gene match: 2. Looked up from germline, CDR1 is MNHNY and CDR2 is SVGAGI (reference sequence). The CDR3 length is 14 residues. The CDR3 region is CASRGDRVNTEAFF. In DNA, the CDR3 is TGTGCCAGCAGGGGGGACAGGGTGAACACTGAAGCTTTCTTT.

This clone showed up just once. This chain links TRBV9 with TRBJ2-7; D gene ambiguous. Deletions cut 0 bases from V and 0 bases from J, with 7 bases between. The CDR3 consists of 14 residues. Germline V CDR1 and CDR2: SGDLS, YYNGEE. The CDR3 is CASSVGGFSYEQYF. The CDR3 region has the DNA TGTGCCAGCAGCGTAGGCGGCTTCTCCTACGAGCAGTACTTC.

The rearrangement links TRBV14 to TRBJ1-1; 8 bases match TRBD1. The CDR3 runs 17 residues. Germline lookup yields CDR1 SGHDN and CDR2 FVKESK. V lost 3 bases and J lost 0; bases outside the gene matches: 9. The CDR3 region is CASSQLSGGTVNTEAFF. CDR3 in DNA: TGTGCCAGCAGCCAGCTTTCAGGGGGCACGGTGAACACTGAAGCTTTCTTT.

This CDR3 is CSVEEVRGSSYNEQFF. The DNA for the CDR3 is TGCAGCGTTGAAGAGGTACGGGGTTCCTCCTACAATGAGCAGTTCTTC. The J gene is TRBJ2-1, the V gene TRBV29-1; D might be TRBD2 (5 bases). The germline CDR1 and CDR2 sequences are SQVTM and ANQGSEA. This CDR3 region has 16 residues. V lost 0 bases to trimming and J lost 0 bases, with 12 bases between them.

The chain joins TRBV6-1 to TRBJ2-7; weak D call: TRBD2 (6 bases). The V gene lost 0 bases and the J gene lost 0 bases, with 9 bases spanning the gap. CDR3 length equals 15 residues. Germline CDR1 reads MNHNS; CDR2 reads SASEGT. The CDR3 DNA is TGTGCCAGCAGTGAAGCGGAGGGGAGCTCCTACGAGCAGTACTTC. Protein sequence: CASSEAEGSSYEQYF.

This clone was picked up one time. The chain carries TRBV7-9 and TRBJ2-7; a possible D gene is TRBD1 (5 bases). Germline lookup yields CDR1 SEHNR and CDR2 FQNEAQ (reference sequence). Trimming removed 1 base from V and 1 base from J, with 11 bases in between. CDR3 length: 15 amino acids. In DNA form, the CDR3 reads TGTGCCAGCAGCTTAGATCACAGGCCGTCCTACGAGCAGTACTTC. This gives the protein CASSLDHRPSYEQYF. The full variable domain, completed using reference TRBV7-9 and TRBJ2-7, is DTGVSQNPRHKITKRGQNVTFRCDPISEHNRLYWYRQTLGQGPEFLTYFQNEAQLEKSRLLSDRFSAERPKGSFSTLEIQRTEQGDSAMYLCASSLDHRPSYEQYFGPGTRLTVT.

The genes are TRBV4-1 and TRBJ2-1, with D tentatively TRBD1 (5 bases). Per germline, CDR1 MGHRA and CDR2 YSYEKL. Trimming pared 1 base from V and 3 bases from J, leaving 10 bases between. The CDR3 length is 15 residues. CDR3 sequence (DNA): TGCGCCAGCAGCCAAGTGCAGGGTTTCTACAATGAGCAGTTCTTC. Translated: CASSQVQGFYNEQFF.

The V gene is TRBV6-1, the J gene TRBJ1-1; maybe TRBD1 (6 bases). The germline V gene encodes CDR1 MNHNS and CDR2 SASEGT. Between the trimmed V and J ends, which lost 8 bases and 4 bases, there was a span of 14 bases. The CDR3 loop spans 13 amino acids. In DNA form, the CDR3 reads TGTGCCAGCGGCTTAGGGGGAAGCACTGAAGCTTTCTTT. Translating it yields CASGLGGSTEAFF.

The rearrangement joins TRBV27 to TRBJ2-1; D is unresolved. There are 15 residues in the CDR3. Germline CDR1 and CDR2: MNHEY and SMNVEV (reference sequence). V lost 0 bases and J 1 base, leaving 7 bases between the germline ends. The CDR3 DNA is TGTGCCAGCAGTTTATCTGCCAATTCCTACAATGAGCAGTTCTTC. It translates to CASSLSANSYNEQFF.

In DNA, the CDR3 is TGTGCCAGCAGCTTGGGATCGGGAGCTGGCAACATTCAGTACTTC. It yields the protein CASSLGSGAGNIQYF. This rearrangement joins TRBV5-6 to TRBJ2-4, with D perhaps TRBD2 (6 bases). With 0 bases removed from V and 7 bases from J, the gap between germline ends came to 14 bases. This CDR3 region has 15 residues. Germline V CDR1 and CDR2: SGHDT, YYEEEE. Together with reference TRBV5-6 and TRBJ2-4, the CDR3 gives the full variable domain: DAGVTQSPTHLIKTRGQQVTLRCSPKSGHDTVSWYQQALGQGPQFIFQYYEEEERQRGNFPDRFSGHQFPNYSSELNVNALLLGDSALYLCASSLGSGAGNIQYFGAGTRLSVL.

The rearrangement uses TRBV1 and TRBJ2-1; the table's D gene call, TRBD2, was not cross checked with the DNA. TRBV1 is classified as a pseudogene. The CDR3 covers 17 residues. CDR3 amino acids: CTSSQALRLAGYNEQFF. In DNA, the CDR3 is TGCACCAGCAGCCAAGCATTACGCCTAGCGGGGTACAATGAGCAGTTCTTC.

The V gene is TRBV6-5, the J gene TRBJ1-5; D ambiguous. The V and J ends lost 2 bases and 11 bases respectively, with 13 bases between them. This CDR3 is built from 13 residues. Germline V gene sequence: CDR1 MNHEY, CDR2 SVGAGI. The CDR3, as DNA: TGTGCCAGCAGTTACGGGCCCAGCTGGGCCCAGCATTTT. Its protein is CASSYGPSWAQHF.

The V call is TRBV19, the J call TRBJ2-7; TRBD1 matches 7 bases. CDR1 is LNHDA and CDR2 is SQIVND in the germline V gene (reference sequence). Trimming took 4 bases from V and 6 from J; bases not matched to a gene: 9. The CDR3 covers 14 residues. The CDR3 here is CASSTRTGQFEQYF. The CDR3 DNA sequence: TGTGCCAGTAGTACAAGGACAGGACAGTTCGAGCAGTACTTC.

The CDR3 sequence: CASRTGTGFLSYEQYF. CDR3 DNA sequence: TGTGCCAGCAGGACCGGGACAGGGTTCCTCTCCTACGAGCAGTACTTC. J is TRBJ2-7 and V is TRBV27, with 9 nucleotides matching TRBD1. Germline trimming cut 6 bases from V and 0 bases from J; bases unmatched to any gene: 9. Germline V gene sequence: CDR1 MNHEY, CDR2 SMNVEV (reference sequence). The CDR3 spans 16 residues.

In DNA, the CDR3 is TGTGCCAGCTCAGAGGGCTCCTACGAGCAGTACTTC. Translation gives CASSEGSYEQYF. The chain employs TRBV13 and TRBJ2-7; tentatively, D is TRBD2 (5 bases). This CDR3 spans 12 amino acids. The V gene lost 8 bases and the J gene lost 0 bases, with 8 bases spanning the gap. The germline V gene encodes CDR1 PRHDT and CDR2 FYEKMQ (reference sequence).

The rearrangement uses TRBV4-1 and TRBJ1-5; D not resolved. CDR1 is MGHRA and CDR2 is YSYEKL in the germline V gene. Trimming took off 7 bases at V and 0 bases at J, with 10 bases between the two ends. This CDR3 comprises 14 residues. CDR3 in amino acids: CASNPGYSNQPQHF. DNA for the CDR3: TGCGCCAGCAACCCGGGATATAGCAATCAGCCCCAGCATTTT.

The chain recombines TRBV13 with TRBJ1-1; D gene unclear. Trimming removed 5 bases from V and 0 bases from J, with 7 bases in between. The germline V gene has CDR1 PRHDT and CDR2 FYEKMQ (reference sequence). There are 13 residues in the CDR3. CDR3 loop: CASSPKLNTEAFF. In nucleotides, the CDR3 is TGTGCCAGCAGCCCCAAATTGAACACTGAAGCTTTCTTT.

This chain links TRBV5-6 with TRBJ2-6; D is unresolved. Trimming took 4 bases from V and 2 from J, leaving 10 bases between them. This CDR3 is 15 amino acids long. Germline V lookup: CDR1 SGHDT, CDR2 YYEEEE. The CDR3 nucleotides are TGTGCCAGCAGCGTCTATAGGACTGGGGCCAACGTCCTGACTTTC. Translation gives CASSVYRTGANVLTF.

The chain links TRBV15 to TRBJ1-5, with 8 bases matching TRBD1. Losses at the gene ends were 5 bases for V and 7 bases for J; bases not matched to a gene: 13. This CDR3 region has 16 residues. Germline CDR1 reads LNHNV; CDR2 reads YYDKDF (reference sequence). CDR3 in amino acids: CATSRKIQGDTQPQHF. CDR3 coding DNA: TGTGCCACCAGCCGTAAAATACAGGGGGATACACAGCCCCAGCATTTT.

The chain uses TRBV7-9 and TRBJ2-3; D not resolved. Trimming removed 2 bases at V and 4 bases at J, with 7 bases between. The germline V gene has CDR1 SEHNR and CDR2 FQNEAQ (reference sequence). The CDR3 loop spans 13 amino acids. The CDR3 DNA reads as TGTGCCAGCAGCTTATGGGCCCCAGATACGCAGTATTTT. Translating gives CASSLWAPDTQYF.

V is TRBV27 and J is TRBJ2-3; 8 nucleotides align to TRBD1. CDR1 is MNHEY, CDR2 SMNVEV, per germline (reference sequence). CDR3 size: 14 residues. Germline trimming cut 5 bases from V and 6 bases from J; bases unmatched to any gene: 7. This CDR3 is CASSITTGEDTQYF. CDR3 sequence (DNA): TGTGCCAGCAGTATAACGACAGGGGAGGATACGCAGTATTTT.